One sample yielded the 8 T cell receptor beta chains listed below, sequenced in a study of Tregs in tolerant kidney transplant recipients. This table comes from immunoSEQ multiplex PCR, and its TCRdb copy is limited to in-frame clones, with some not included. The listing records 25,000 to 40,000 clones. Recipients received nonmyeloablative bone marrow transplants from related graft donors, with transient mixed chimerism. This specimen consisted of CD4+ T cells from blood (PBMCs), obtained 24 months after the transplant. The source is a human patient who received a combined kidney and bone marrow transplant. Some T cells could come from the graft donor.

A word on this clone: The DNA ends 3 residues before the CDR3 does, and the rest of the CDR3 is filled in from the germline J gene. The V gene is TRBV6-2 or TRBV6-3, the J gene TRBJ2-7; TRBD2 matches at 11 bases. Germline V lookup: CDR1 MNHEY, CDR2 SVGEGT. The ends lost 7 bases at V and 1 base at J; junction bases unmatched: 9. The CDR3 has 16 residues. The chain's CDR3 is CASKEVAGGGSYEQYF. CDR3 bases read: TGTGCCAGCAAGGAAGTAGCGGGAGGGGGTTCCTACGAG.

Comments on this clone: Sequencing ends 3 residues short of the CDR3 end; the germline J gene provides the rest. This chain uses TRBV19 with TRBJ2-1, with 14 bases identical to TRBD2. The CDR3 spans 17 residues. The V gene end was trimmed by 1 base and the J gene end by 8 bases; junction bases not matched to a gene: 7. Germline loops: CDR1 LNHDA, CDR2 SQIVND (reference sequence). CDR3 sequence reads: CASSIGGTSGRVDEQFF. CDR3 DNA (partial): TGTGCCAGTAGTATAGGCGGGACTAGCGGGAGAGTCGATGAG.

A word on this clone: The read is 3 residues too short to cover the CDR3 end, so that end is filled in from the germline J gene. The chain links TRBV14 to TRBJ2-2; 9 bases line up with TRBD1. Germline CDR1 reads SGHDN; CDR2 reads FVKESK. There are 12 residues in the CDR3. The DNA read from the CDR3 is TGTGCCAGCAGCCAGGGACAGGGCAAG. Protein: CASSQGQGK. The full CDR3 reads CASSQGQGKLFF.

Incomplete CDR3 DNA: TGTGCCAGTAGTATAAGGGCAGAACTTAACTATGGC. It specifies CASSIRAELNYG. The full CDR3 reads CASSIRAELNYGYTF. The chain employs TRBV19 and TRBJ1-2; D remains ambiguous. The missing CDR3 end, 3 residues past where the read stops, is filled in from the germline J gene. This CDR3 contains 15 residues. Germline CDR1 LNHDA, CDR2 SQIVND (reference sequence). Trimming stripped 2 bases from V and 1 base from J, with 11 bases between.

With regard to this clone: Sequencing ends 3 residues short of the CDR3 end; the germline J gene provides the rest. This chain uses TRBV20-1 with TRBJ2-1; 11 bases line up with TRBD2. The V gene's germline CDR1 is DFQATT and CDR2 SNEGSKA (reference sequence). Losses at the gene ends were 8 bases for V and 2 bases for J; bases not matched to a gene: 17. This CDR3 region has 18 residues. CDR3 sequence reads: CSRQGSGRAKGPYNEQFF. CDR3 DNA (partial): TGCAGTCGCCAGGGTAGCGGGAGGGCGAAAGGACCCTACAATGAG.

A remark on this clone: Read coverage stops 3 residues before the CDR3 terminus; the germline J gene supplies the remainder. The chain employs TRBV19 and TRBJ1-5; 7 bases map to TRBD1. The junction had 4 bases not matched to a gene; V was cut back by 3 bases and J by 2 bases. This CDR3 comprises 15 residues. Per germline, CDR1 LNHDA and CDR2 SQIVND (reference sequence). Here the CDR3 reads CASSMDGTGNQPQHF. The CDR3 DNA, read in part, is TGTGCCAGTAGTATGGACGGGACAGGCAATCAGCCC.

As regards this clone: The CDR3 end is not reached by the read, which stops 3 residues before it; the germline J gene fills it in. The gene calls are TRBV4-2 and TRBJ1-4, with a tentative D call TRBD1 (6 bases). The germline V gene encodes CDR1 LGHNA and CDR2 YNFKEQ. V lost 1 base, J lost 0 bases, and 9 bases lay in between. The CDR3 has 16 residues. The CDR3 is CASSQGDTPTNEKLFF. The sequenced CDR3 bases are TGTGCCAGCAGCCAAGGGGACACTCCAACTAATGAAAAA.

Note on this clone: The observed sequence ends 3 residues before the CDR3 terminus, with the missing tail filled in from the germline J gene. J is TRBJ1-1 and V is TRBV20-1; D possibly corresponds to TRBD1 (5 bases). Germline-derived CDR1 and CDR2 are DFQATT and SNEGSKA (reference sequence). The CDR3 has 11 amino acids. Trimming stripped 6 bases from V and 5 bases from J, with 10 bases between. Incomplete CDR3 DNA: TGCAGTGCCACGAGGACAACTGAA. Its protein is CSATRTTE. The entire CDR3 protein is CSATRTTEAFF.